This T cell receptor (beta chain) was sequenced during a study of blood T cell repertoires in COVID-19. The overall study: Acute and convalescent COVID-19 samples came from the United States, Italy and Spain. Sample material is recorded as cDNA or gDNA derived from T cells, B-cell-depleted T cells, or PBMCs.

This table comes from immunoSEQ multiplex PCR, and its TCRdb copy is limited to in-frame clones, with some not included. The top ten hold about 4% of the sample, which has roughly 140,000 clones, more than 75% seen once. Unmatched junction bases numbered 4, after V lost 1 base and J lost 6 bases. The CDR3 length is 15 residues. Germline loops: CDR1 SGHDN, CDR2 FVKESK. The genes are TRBV14 and TRBJ2-4, with 9 bases identical to TRBD1. The sequencing sample was made of peripheral blood. The sequence was collected from a man aged 55 to 69 with acute or convalescent COVID-19. DNA for the CDR3: TGTGCCAGCAGCCAAGGTCAACAGGGGGCAAACATTCAGTACTTC. As protein: CASSQGQQGANIQYF.